These 9 T cell receptor beta chains were sequenced from one sample in a study of blood T cell repertoires in COVID-19. Repertoires were generated with immunoSEQ multiplex PCR, while TCRdb's copy carries only in-frame clones and drops some. Of 80,000 to 100,000 clones listed, about four fifths were seen once; the top ten hold 15% to 20%. What was sequenced was peripheral blood. The receptor set was obtained from a human donor in a cohort sampled during active COVID-19.

V usage is TRBV5-6 and J usage is TRBJ2-1; TRBD1 matches at 8 bases. The V gene end was trimmed by 7 bases and the J gene end by 6 bases; junction bases not matched to a gene: 15. Germline assignment: CDR1 SGHDT and CDR2 YYEEEE. The CDR3 is 16 amino acids. Written as DNA, the CDR3 is TGTGCCAGCCGGGCGATCGGACAGGGAATAGTCAATGAGCAGTTCTTC. As protein: CASRAIGQGIVNEQFF.

The chain is built from TRBV29-1 and TRBJ1-1, with TRBD1 identical over 10 bases. The CDR3 totals 14 residues. Per germline, CDR1 SQVTM and CDR2 ANQGSEA. V was pared by 7 bases and J by 1 base, with 6 bases of the junction left unmatched. CDR3 protein: CSGHRTGGNTEAFF. CDR3 in DNA: TGCAGCGGCCACCGGACAGGGGGGAACACTGAAGCTTTCTTT.

The chain joins TRBV6-6 to TRBJ2-1, with D possibly TRBD2 on 6 matching bases. Deletions cut 6 bases from V and 0 bases from J, with 24 bases between. In germline, CDR1 is MNHNY, CDR2 SVGAGI (reference sequence). This CDR3 comprises 19 residues. The CDR3 DNA reads TGTGCCAGCAGCCGAGATGTGGGAGCGGGTCTGAGCTCCTACAATGAGCAGTTCTTC. Translating gives CASSRDVGAGLSSYNEQFF.

The J gene is TRBJ2-5, the V gene TRBV29-1; TRBD1 agrees at 9 bases. The V segment lost 3 bases and the J segment 4 bases; nucleotides outside the gene matches: 6. This CDR3 is 14 amino acids long. Per the germline V gene, CDR1 is SQVTM and CDR2 is ANQGSEA. CDR3 coding DNA: TGCAGCGTTGACGATGGGACAGGGTCAGAGACCCAGTACTTC. Protein product: CSVDDGTGSETQYF.

In its sample, this clone was seen a few times. V and J are TRBV4-1 and TRBJ1-1; maybe TRBD1 (5 bases). V was pared by 4 bases and J by 4 bases, with 10 bases between. This CDR3 spans 13 amino acids. CDR1 and CDR2 (germline): MGHRA, YSYEKL. CDR3 sequence: CASSPRVSTEAFF. The DNA for the CDR3 is TGCGCCAGCAGCCCCAGGGTGAGCACTGAAGCTTTCTTT.

The V and J genes are TRBV9 and TRBJ2-3; D is undetermined. Germline V gives CDR1 SGDLS, CDR2 YYNGEE. This CDR3 spans 12 amino acids. The ends were cut back, 4 bases at V and 6 bases at J, with 9 bases in the middle. This CDR3 is CASSTPRDTQYF. The DNA for the CDR3 is TGTGCCAGCAGCACTCCCCGGGATACGCAGTATTTT.

The gene calls are TRBV5-1 and TRBJ2-5, with 10 nucleotides matching TRBD1. Trimming at V came to 0 bases and at J to 3 bases, leaving 2 bases not matched to a gene. The CDR3 contains 15 residues. Per germline, CDR1 SGHRS and CDR2 YFSETQ. CDR3: CASSLAGTGEETQYF. The CDR3 nucleotides are TGCGCCAGCAGCTTGGCTGGGACAGGGGAAGAGACCCAGTACTTC.

The chain carries TRBV4-3 and TRBJ2-1; weak D call: TRBD2 (6 bases). V lost 2 bases, J lost 7 bases, and 12 bases lay in between. Per germline, CDR1 LGHNA and CDR2 YSLEER. CDR3 length: 14 residues. CDR3 nucleotides: TGCGCCAGCAGCCAAACGGGAGTGGCGAATGAGCAGTTCTTC. Amino acids: CASSQTGVANEQFF.

This chain joins TRBV5-4 and TRBJ2-1, with 8 positions matching TRBD1. V dropped 4 bases and J dropped 10; count of bases not matched to a gene: 7. Germline-derived CDR1 and CDR2 are SGHNT and YYREEE (reference sequence). This CDR3 contains 13 residues. CDR3 sequence reads: CASSGGQGLEQFF. The DNA of the CDR3 is TGTGCCAGCAGCGGCGGACAGGGTCTGGAGCAGTTCTTC.